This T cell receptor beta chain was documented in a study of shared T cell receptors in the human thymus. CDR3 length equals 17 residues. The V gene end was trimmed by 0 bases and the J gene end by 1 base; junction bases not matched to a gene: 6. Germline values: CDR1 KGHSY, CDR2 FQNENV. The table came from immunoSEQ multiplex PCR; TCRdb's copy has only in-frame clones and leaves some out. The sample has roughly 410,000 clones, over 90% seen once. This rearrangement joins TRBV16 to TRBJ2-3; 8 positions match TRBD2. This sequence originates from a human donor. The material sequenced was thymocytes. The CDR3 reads CASSQSIVAGRTDTQYF. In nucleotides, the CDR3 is TGTGCCAGCAGCCAATCTATAGTAGCGGGACGCACAGATACGCAGTATTTT.